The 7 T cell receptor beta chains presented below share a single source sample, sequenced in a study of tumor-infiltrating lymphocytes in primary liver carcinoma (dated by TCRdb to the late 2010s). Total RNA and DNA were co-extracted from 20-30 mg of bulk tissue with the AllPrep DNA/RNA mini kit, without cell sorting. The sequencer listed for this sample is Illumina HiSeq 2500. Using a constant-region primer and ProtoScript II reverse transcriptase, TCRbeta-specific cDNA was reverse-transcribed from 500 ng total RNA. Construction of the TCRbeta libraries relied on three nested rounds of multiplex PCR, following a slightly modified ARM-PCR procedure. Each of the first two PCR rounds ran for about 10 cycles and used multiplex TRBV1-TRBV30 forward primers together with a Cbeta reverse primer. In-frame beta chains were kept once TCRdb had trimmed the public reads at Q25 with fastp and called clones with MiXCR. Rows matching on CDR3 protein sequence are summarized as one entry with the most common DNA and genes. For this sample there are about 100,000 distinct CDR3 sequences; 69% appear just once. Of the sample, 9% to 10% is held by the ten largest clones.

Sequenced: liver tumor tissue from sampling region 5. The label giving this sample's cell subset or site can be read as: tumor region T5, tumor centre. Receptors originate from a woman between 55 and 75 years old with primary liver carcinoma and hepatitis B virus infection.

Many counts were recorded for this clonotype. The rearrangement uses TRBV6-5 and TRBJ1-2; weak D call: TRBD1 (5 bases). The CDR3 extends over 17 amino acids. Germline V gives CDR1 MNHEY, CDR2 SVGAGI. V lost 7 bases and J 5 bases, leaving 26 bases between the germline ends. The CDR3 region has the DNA TGTGCCAGCAAAACATGGGGGAGTAGGGCATCGGGGTATGGCTACACCTTC. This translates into CASKTWGSRASGYGYTF.

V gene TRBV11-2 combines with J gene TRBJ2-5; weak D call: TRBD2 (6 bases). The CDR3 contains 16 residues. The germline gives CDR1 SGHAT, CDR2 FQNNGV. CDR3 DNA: TGTGTCAGTAGCCCCTATGGCGGGAAAACACAAGAGACCCAGTACTTC. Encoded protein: CVSSPYGGKTQETQYF. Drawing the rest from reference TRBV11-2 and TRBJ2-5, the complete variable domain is EAGVAQSPRYKIIEKRQSVAFWCNPISGHATLYWYQQILGQGPKLLIQFQNNGVVDDSQLPKDRFSAERLKGVDSTLKIQPAKLEDSAVYLCVSSPYGGKTQETQYFGPGTRLLVL.

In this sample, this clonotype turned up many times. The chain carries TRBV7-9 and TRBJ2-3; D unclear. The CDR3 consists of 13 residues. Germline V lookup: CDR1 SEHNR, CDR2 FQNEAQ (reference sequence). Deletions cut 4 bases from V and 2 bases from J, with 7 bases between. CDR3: CASSSSATDTQYF. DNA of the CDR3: TGTGCCAGCAGCTCGAGCGCCACAGATACGCAGTATTTT.

CDR3 nucleotides: TGTGCCAGCAGCCAAATGCCGACAAGGAAGGGAAACACCATATATTTT. It codes for CASSQMPTRKGNTIYF. The V and J genes are TRBV11-3 and TRBJ1-3; no clear D gene. CDR1 SGHNT and CDR2 YENEEA come from the germline V gene. CDR3 length equals 16 residues. Trimming removed 5 bases from V and 4 bases from J, with 18 bases in between.

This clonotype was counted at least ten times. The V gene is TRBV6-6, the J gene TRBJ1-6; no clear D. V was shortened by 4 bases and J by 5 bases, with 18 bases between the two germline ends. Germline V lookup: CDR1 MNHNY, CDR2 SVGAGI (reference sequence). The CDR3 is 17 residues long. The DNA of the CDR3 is TGTGCCAGCAGTTCCCTGGGGAGAGGGATCAATAATTCACCCCTCCACTTT. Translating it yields CASSSLGRGINNSPLHF.

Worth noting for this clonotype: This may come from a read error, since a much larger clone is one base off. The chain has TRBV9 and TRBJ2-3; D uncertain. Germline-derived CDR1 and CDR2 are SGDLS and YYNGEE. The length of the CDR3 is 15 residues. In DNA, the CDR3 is TGTGCCAGCAGCGTAGCGGCGGAGAGCACAGATACGCTGTATTTT. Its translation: CASSVAAESTDTLYF.

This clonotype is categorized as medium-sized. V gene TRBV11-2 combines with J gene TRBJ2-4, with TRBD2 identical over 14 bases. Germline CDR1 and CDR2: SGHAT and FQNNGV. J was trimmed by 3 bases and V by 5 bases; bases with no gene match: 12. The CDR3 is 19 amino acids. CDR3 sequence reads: CASSPRLAGGPRIKNIQYF. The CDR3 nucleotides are TGTGCCAGCAGCCCTCGACTAGCGGGAGGGCCTCGGATCAAAAACATTCAGTACTTC.